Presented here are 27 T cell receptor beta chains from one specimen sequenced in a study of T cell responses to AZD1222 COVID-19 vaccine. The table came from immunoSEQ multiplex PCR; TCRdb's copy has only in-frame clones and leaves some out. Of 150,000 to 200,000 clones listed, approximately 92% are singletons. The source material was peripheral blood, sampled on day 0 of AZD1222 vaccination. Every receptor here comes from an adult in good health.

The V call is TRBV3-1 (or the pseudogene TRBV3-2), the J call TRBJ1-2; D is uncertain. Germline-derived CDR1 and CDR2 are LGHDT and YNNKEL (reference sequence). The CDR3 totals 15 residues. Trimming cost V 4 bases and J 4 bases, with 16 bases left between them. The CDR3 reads CASSPGGGRSYGYTF. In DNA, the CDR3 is TGTGCCAGCAGCCCGGGAGGTGGCAGGAGCTATGGCTACACCTTC.

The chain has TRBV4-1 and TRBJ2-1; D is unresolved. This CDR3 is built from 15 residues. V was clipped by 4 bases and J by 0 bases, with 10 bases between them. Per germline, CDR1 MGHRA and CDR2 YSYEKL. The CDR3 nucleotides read TGCGCCAGCAGCCGGCTAGGTAGCTCCTACAATGAGCAGTTCTTC. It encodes CASSRLGSSYNEQFF.

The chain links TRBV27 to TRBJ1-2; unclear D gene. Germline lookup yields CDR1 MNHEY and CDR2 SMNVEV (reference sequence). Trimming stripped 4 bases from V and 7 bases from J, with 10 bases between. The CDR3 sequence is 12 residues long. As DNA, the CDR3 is TGTGCCAGCAGTTCCGCGGGGAGTGGCTACACCTTC. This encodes CASSSAGSGYTF.

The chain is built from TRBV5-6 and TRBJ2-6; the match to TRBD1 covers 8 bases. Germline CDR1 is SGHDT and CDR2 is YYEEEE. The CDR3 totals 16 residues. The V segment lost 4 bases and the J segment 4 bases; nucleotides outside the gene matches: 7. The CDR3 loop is CASSPTGVLGANVLTF. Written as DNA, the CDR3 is TGTGCCAGCAGCCCGACAGGGGTCTTAGGGGCCAACGTCCTGACTTTC. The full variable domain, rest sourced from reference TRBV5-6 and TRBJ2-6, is DAGVTQSPTHLIKTRGQQVTLRCSPKSGHDTVSWYQQALGQGPQFIFQYYEEEERQRGNFPDRFSGHQFPNYSSELNVNALLLGDSALYLCASSPTGVLGANVLTFGAGSRLTVL.

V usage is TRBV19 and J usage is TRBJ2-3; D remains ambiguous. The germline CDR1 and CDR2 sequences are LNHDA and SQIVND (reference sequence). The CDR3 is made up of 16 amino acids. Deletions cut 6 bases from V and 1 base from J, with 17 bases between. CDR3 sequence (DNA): TGTGCCAGTAGCTTAGCCACACAGCTACGCACAGATACGCAGTATTTT. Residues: CASSLATQLRTDTQYF.

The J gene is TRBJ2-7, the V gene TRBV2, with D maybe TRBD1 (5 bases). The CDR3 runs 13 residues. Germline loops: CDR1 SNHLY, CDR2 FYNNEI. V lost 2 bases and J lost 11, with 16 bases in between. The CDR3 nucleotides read TGTGCCAGCAGTGAATTGGACACCAAGCCTGAGTACTTC. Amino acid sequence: CASSELDTKPEYF.

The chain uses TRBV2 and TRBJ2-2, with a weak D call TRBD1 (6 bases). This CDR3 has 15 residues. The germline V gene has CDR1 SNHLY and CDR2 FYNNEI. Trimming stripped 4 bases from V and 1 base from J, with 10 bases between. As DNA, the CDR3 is TGTGCCAGCAGTGCCGGACAGAGGAACACCGGGGAGCTGTTTTTT. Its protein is CASSAGQRNTGELFF.

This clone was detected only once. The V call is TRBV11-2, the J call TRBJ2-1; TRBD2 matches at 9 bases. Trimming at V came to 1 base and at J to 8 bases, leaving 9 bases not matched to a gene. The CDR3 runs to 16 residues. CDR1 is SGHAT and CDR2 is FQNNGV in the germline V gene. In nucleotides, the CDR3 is TGTGCCAGCAGCTTAGGGACTAGCGCGCTACTCCATGAGCAGTTCTTC. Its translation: CASSLGTSALLHEQFF.

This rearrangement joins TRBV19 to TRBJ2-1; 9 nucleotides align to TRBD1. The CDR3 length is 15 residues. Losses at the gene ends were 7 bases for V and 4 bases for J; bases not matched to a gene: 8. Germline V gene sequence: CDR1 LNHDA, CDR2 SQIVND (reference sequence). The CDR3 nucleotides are TGTGCCAGTAAAAGAGGGACAGGGATTTACAATGAGCAGTTCTTC. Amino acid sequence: CASKRGTGIYNEQFF.

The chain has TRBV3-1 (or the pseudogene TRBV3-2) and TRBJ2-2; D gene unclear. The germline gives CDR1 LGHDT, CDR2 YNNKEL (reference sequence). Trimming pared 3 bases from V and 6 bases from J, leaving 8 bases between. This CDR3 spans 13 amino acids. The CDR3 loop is CASSHGRAGELFF. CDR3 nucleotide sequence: TGTGCCAGCAGCCACGGAAGGGCCGGGGAGCTGTTTTTT.

The CDR3 protein is CASSPPHGEETQYF. CDR3 sequence (DNA): TGTGCCAGCTCACCACCGCACGGGGAAGAGACCCAGTACTTC. This sequence joins TRBV18 and TRBJ2-5, with D perhaps TRBD2 (5 bases). Trimming left V 0 bases short and J 3 bases short, with 8 bases between. The CDR3 covers 14 residues. The germline V gene has CDR1 KGHSH and CDR2 LQKENI. Full variable domain (outside the CDR3, taken from reference TRBV18 and TRBJ2-5): NAGVMQNPRHLVRRRGQEARLRCSPMKGHSHVYWYRQLPEEGLKFMVYLQKENIIDESGMPKERFSAEFPKEGPSILRIQQVVRGDSAAYFCASSPPHGEETQYFGPGTRLLVL.

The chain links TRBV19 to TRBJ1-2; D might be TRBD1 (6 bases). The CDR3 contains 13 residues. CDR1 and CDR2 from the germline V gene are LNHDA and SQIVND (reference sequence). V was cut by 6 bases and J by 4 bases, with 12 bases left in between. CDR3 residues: CASSPGQIYGYTF. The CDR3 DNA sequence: TGTGCCAGTAGCCCCGGACAGATCTATGGCTACACCTTC.

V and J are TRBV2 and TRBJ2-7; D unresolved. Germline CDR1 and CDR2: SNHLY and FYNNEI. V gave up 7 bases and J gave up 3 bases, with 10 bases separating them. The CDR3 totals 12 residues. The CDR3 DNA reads TGTGCCAGCAAGTTGCTAGACTACGAGCAGTACTTC. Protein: CASKLLDYEQYF. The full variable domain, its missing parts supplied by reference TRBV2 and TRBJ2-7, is EPEVTQTPSHQVTQMGQEVILRCVPISNHLYFYWYRQILGQKVEFLVSFYNNEISEKSEIFDDQFSVERPDGSNFTLKIRSTKLEDSAMYFCASKLLDYEQYFGPGTRLTVT.

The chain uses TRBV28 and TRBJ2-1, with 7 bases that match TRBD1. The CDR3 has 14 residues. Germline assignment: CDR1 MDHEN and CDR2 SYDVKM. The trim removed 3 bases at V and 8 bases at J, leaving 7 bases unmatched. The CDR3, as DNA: TGTGCCAGCAGTTTTGGGGGACAGCCATATGAGCAGTTCTTC. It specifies CASSFGGQPYEQFF.

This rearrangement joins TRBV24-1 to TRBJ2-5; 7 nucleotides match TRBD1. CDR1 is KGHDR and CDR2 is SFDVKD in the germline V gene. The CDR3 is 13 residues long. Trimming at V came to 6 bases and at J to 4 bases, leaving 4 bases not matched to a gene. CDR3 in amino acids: CATSRNRGETQYF. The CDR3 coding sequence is TGTGCCACCAGTAGGAACAGGGGAGAGACCCAGTACTTC.

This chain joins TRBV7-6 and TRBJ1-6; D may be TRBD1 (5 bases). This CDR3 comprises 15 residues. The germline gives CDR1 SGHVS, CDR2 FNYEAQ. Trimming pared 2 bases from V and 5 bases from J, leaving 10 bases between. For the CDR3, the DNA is TGTGCCAGCAGCTTAAGAGGGGCCAATAATTCACCCCTCCACTTT. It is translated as CASSLRGANNSPLHF. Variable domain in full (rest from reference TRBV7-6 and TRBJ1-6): GAGVSQSPRYKVTKRGQDVALRCDPISGHVSLYWYRQALGQGPEFLTYFNYEAQQDKSGLPNDRFSAERPEGSISTLTIQRTEQRDSAMYRCASSLRGANNSPLHFGNGTRLTVT.

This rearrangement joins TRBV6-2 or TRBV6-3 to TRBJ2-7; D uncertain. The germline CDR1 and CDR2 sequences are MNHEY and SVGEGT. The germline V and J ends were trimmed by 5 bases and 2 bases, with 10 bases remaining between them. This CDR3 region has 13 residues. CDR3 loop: CASSQHVTYEQYF. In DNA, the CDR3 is TGTGCCAGCAGTCAACACGTAACCTACGAGCAGTACTTC.

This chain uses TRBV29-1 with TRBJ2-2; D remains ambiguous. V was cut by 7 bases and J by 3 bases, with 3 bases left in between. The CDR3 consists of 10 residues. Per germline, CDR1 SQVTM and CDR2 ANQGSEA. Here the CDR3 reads CSGHTGELFF. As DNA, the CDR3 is TGCAGCGGTCACACCGGGGAGCTGTTTTTT.

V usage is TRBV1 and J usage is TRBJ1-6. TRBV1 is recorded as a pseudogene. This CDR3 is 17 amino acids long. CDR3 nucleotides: TGCACCAGCAGCCAAGATCGTCGGGAGCCCCACAATTCACCCCTCCACTTT. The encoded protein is CTSSQDRREPHNSPLHF.

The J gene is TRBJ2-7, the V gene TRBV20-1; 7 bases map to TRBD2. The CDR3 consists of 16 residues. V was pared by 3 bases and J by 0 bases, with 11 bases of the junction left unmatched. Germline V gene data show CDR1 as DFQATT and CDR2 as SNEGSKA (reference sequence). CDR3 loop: CSASYGASGNSYEQYF. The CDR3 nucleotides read TGCAGTGCTAGTTACGGCGCTAGCGGTAACTCCTACGAGCAGTACTTC.

In DNA form, the CDR3 reads TGTGCCAGCAGCAAATTAGCGGGGTTCAGCTACGAGCAGTACTTC. Protein: CASSKLAGFSYEQYF. V usage is TRBV5-6 and J usage is TRBJ2-7; 8 positions match TRBD2. J gave up 3 bases and V 4 bases, and 9 bases lay outside the gene matches. The CDR3 runs 15 residues. CDR1 and CDR2 (germline): SGHDT, YYEEEE.

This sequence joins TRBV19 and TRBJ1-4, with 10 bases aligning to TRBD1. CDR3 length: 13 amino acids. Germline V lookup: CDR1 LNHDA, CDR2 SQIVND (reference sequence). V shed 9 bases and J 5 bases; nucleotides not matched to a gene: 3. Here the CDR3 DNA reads TGTGCCAGCGGGACAGGGGAAAATGAAAAACTGTTTTTT. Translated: CASGTGENEKLFF.

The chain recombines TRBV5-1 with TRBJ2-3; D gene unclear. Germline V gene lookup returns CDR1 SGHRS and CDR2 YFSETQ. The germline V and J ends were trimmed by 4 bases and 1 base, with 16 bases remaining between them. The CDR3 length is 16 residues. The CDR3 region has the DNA TGCGCCAGCAGCCGCGTTACAAGGCAAGGCACAGATACGCAGTATTTT. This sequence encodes CASSRVTRQGTDTQYF.

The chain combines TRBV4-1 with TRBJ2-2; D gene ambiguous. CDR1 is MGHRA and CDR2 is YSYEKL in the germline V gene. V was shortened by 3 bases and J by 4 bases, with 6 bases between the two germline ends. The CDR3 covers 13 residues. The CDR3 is CASSQGGTGELFF. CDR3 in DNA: TGCGCCAGCAGCCAGGGCGGCACCGGGGAGCTGTTTTTT.

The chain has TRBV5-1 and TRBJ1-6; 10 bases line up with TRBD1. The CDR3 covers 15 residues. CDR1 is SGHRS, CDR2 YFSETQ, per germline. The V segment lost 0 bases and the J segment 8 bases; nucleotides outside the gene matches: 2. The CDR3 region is CASSLGQGAYSPLHF. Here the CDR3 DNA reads TGCGCCAGCAGCTTGGGACAGGGGGCTTATTCACCCCTCCACTTT.

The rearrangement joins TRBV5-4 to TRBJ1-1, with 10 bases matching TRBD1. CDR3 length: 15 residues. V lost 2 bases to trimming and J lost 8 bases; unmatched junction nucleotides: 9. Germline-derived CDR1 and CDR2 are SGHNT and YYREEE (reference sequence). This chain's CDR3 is CASSFPTGGAPEAFF. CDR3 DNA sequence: TGTGCCAGCAGCTTTCCGACAGGGGGCGCGCCCGAAGCTTTCTTT.

CDR3 protein: CASSYSGQGAYEQYF. The CDR3 nucleotides read TGTGCCAGCAGTTACTCGGGACAGGGGGCGTACGAGCAGTACTTC. The chain couples TRBV6-5 to TRBJ2-7; 12 bases fit TRBD1. With 0 bases clipped from V and 4 bases from J, the junction kept 1 base outside the gene matches. Germline lookup yields CDR1 MNHEY and CDR2 SVGAGI. The CDR3 sequence is 15 residues long.